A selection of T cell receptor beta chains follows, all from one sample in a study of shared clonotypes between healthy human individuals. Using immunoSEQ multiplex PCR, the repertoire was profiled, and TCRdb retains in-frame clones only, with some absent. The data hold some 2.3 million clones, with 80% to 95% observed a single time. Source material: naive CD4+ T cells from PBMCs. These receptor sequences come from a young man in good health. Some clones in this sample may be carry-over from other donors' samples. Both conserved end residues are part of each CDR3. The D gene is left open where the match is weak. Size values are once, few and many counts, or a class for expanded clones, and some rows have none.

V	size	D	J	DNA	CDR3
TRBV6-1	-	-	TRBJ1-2	TGTGCCAGCAGCACAGGGATGGGAGGCTACACCTTC	CASSTGMGGYTF
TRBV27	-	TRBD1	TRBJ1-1	TGTGCCAGCAGTTCAACAGGGGCTACCTCTGTGAACACTGAAGCTTTCTTT	CASSSTGATSVNTEAFF
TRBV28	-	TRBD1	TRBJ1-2	TGTGCCAGCAGTTTAACCGGGACAGGGGCTGGCTACACCTTC	CASSLTGTGAGYTF
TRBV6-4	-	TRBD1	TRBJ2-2	TGTGCCAGCAGGGACAGGGGTTTCACCGGGGAGCTGTTTTTT	CASRDRGFTGELFF
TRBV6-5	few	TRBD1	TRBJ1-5	TGTGCCAGCAGTGGGGGACAGTTGGGCAATCAGCCCCAGCATTTT	CASSGGQLGNQPQHF
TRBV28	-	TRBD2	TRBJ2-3	TGTGCCAGCAGTCAACTAGCGGGAGGCACAGATACGCAGTATTTT	CASSQLAGGTDTQYF
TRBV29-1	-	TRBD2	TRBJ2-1	TGCAGCGTTGATTCTAGCGGTACCTATGAGCAGTTCTTC	CSVDSSGTYEQFF
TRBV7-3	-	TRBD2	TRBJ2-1	TGTGCCAGCAGCCCGGACCGTTTTAGCGGGAGAGAGAGTAATGAGCAGTTCTTC	CASSPDRFSGRESNEQFF
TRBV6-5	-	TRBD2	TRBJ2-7	TGTGCCAGCAGTCAACTAGCGGGGGGATCCTACGAGCAGTACTTC	CASSQLAGGSYEQYF
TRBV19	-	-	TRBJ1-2	TGTGCCAGTAGTATTGGTGGGAGTCACTATGGCTACACCTTC	CASSIGGSHYGYTF
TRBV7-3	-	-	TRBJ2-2	TGTGCCAGCAGCCCCCGACCCGGAAGCGGCGGGGAGCTGTTTTTT	CASSPRPGSGGELFF
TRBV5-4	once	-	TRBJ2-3	TGTGCCAGCAGCTCCGAGGGAGATACGCAGTATTTT	CASSSEGDTQYF
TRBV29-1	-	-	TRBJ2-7	TGCAGCGTTGTGGCAGGCTCCTACGAGCAGTACTTC	CSVVAGSYEQYF
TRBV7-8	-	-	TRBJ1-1	TGTGCCAGCAGCTTAGCGCGTATTCAGGGAAATATGAACACTGAAGCTTTCTTT	CASSLARIQGNMNTEAFF
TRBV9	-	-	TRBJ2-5	TGTGCCAGCAGCGTTGAAGAGACCCAGTACTTC	CASSVEETQYF
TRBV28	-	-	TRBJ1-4	TGTGCCAGCAGTTTAAATAAAGGCAGACCTGCAACTAATGAAAAACTGTTTTTT	CASSLNKGRPATNEKLFF
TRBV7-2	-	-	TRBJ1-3	TGTGCCAGCAGCTTAGGGGCAAAGGGTCCCTCTGGAAACACCATATATTTT	CASSLGAKGPSGNTIYF
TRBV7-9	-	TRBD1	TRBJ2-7	TGTGCCAGCAGCTTTTCGGGACAGGGTTTGGGCGAGCAGTACTTC	CASSFSGQGLGEQYF
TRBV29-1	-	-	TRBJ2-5	TGCAGCGTCGTCCCGGGGCCTTCCGAGACCCAGTACTTC	CSVVPGPSETQYF
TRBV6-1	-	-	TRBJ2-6	TGTGCCAGCAGGGGGTTGGGGCGGGCCAACGTCCTGACTTTC	CASRGLGRANVLTF
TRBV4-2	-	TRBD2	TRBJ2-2	TGTGCCAGCAGCCAAGATGTAACTAGCGGGAGGGCCAACCCCGGGGAGCTGTTTTTT	CASSQDVTSGRANPGELFF
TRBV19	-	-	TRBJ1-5	TGTGCCAGTAGCCGTTTAAACAATCAGCCCCAGCATTTT	CASSRLNNQPQHF